These 12 T cell receptor beta chains share one sample of origin, sequenced in a study of blood T cell repertoires in COVID-19. This table comes from immunoSEQ multiplex PCR, and its TCRdb copy is limited to in-frame clones, with some not included. The table has about 180,000 clones, approximately 86% seen once. Sequencing was performed on peripheral blood. Receptor source: a man aged 50 to 59 with active or convalescent COVID-19.

This rearrangement joins TRBV19 to TRBJ1-5, with D unclear. V was shortened by 9 bases and J by 5 bases, with 11 bases between the two germline ends. This CDR3 is built from 12 residues. Germline V gene lookup returns CDR1 LNHDA and CDR2 SQIVND (reference sequence). The CDR3 DNA reads TGTGCCAGCCGGGAAAGATATCAGCCCCAGCATTTT. It specifies CASRERYQPQHF.

The V gene is TRBV5-4, the J gene TRBJ2-7; 11 bases line up with TRBD2. J lost 3 bases, V lost 4 bases, and 9 bases had no gene match. The CDR3 loop spans 16 amino acids. In germline, CDR1 is SGHNT, CDR2 YYREEE (reference sequence). The CDR3: CASSNGGLAGIYEQYF. In DNA, the CDR3 is TGTGCCAGCAGCAATGGTGGACTAGCGGGCATCTACGAGCAGTACTTC. Drawing the rest from reference TRBV5-4 and TRBJ2-7, the complete variable domain is ETGVTQSPTHLIKTRGQQVTLRCSSQSGHNTVSWYQQALGQGPQFIFQYYREEENGRGNFPPRFSGLQFPNYSSELNVNALELDDSALYLCASSNGGLAGIYEQYFGPGTRLTVT.

This chain uses TRBV5-1 with TRBJ2-2; TRBD1 matches at 8 bases. Germline CDR1 reads SGHRS; CDR2 reads YFSETQ. This CDR3 has 16 residues. The V segment lost 5 bases and the J segment 1 base; nucleotides outside the gene matches: 7. The CDR3 coding sequence is TGCGCCAGCAGAGTTGTCGGGACAGGGAACACCGGGGAGCTGTTTTTT. Residues: CASRVVGTGNTGELFF.

DNA for the CDR3: TGTGCCAGCTCACCAGCTAACAGGGGAGGCACTGAAGCTTTCTTT. Its protein is CASSPANRGGTEAFF. V and J are TRBV18 and TRBJ1-1, with 7 positions matching TRBD1. Germline values: CDR1 KGHSH, CDR2 LQKENI. This CDR3 spans 15 amino acids. V shed 2 bases and J 4 bases; nucleotides not matched to a gene: 7. The entire variable domain, with the rest obtained from reference TRBV18 and TRBJ1-1, is as follows: NAGVMQNPRHLVRRRGQEARLRCSPMKGHSHVYWYRQLPEEGLKFMVYLQKENIIDESGMPKERFSAEFPKEGPSILRIQQVVRGDSAAYFCASSPANRGGTEAFFGQGTRLTVV.

This clone was seen only once. V and J are TRBV7-9 and TRBJ1-4, with a tentative D call TRBD1 (5 bases). V was shortened by 5 bases and J by 13 bases, with 14 bases between the two germline ends. The CDR3 runs 12 residues. Per germline, CDR1 SEHNR and CDR2 FQNEAQ (reference sequence). The CDR3 loop reads CASSPRQRSLFF. The CDR3 DNA reads as TGTGCCAGCAGCCCGCGACAGAGGTCACTGTTTTTT.

Points on this clone: Other DNA sequences of this sample code for an identical CDR3. The chain has TRBV24-1 and TRBJ2-7, with D hard to call. The CDR3 contains 12 residues. V lost 6 bases and J lost 2, with 7 bases in between. Germline values: CDR1 KGHDR, CDR2 SFDVKD. The CDR3 DNA sequence: TGTGCCACCAGTTCGGGTACCTACGAGCAGTACTTC. Protein: CATSSGTYEQYF.

The V and J genes are TRBV28 and TRBJ2-7; D is perhaps TRBD1 (6 bases). The V and J ends lost 5 bases and 4 bases respectively, with 12 bases between them. The germline V gene has CDR1 MDHEN and CDR2 SYDVKM. The CDR3 has 13 residues. This chain's CDR3 is CASSTTGSYEQYF. DNA of the CDR3: TGTGCCAGCAGTACTACAGGGTCATACGAGCAGTACTTC.

This rearrangement joins TRBV6-5 to TRBJ2-7, with TRBD2 matching 9 bases. V lost 0 bases to trimming and J lost 6 bases; unmatched junction nucleotides: 9. In germline, CDR1 is MNHEY, CDR2 SVGAGI. The length of the CDR3 is 16 residues. The CDR3 sequence: CASSYSKAGGVSEQYF. The CDR3 DNA is TGTGCCAGCAGTTACTCGAAGGCGGGAGGGGTATCCGAGCAGTACTTC.

This rearrangement joins TRBV5-6 to TRBJ1-4; 7 bases are a match to TRBD1. The CDR3 runs to 18 residues. V was clipped by 4 bases and J by 7 bases; unmatched bases: 19. CDR1 SGHDT and CDR2 YYEEEE come from the germline V gene. The CDR3 DNA reads TGTGCCAGCAGCACTCTCCGGGACAGACTGTATAATACTGAAAAACTGTTTTTT. This translates into CASSTLRDRLYNTEKLFF.

CDR3 residues: CATSDSSLETQYF. DNA of the CDR3: TGTGCCACCAGTGATTCTAGCCTGGAGACCCAGTACTTC. The rearrangement uses TRBV24-1 and TRBJ2-5; possible D gene TRBD2, 5 bases. The CDR3 loop spans 13 amino acids. Germline V gene lookup returns CDR1 KGHDR and CDR2 SFDVKD. V lost 2 bases to trimming and J lost 5 bases, with 8 bases between them.

The chain links TRBV7-9 to TRBJ1-3, with a possible D match to TRBD1 (6 bases). This CDR3 contains 17 residues. V shed 4 bases and J shed 0 bases, with 16 bases lying between them. Germline V gives CDR1 SEHNR, CDR2 FQNEAQ (reference sequence). The CDR3 region is CASSWGGEGGSGNTIYF. The CDR3 DNA is TGTGCCAGCAGCTGGGGGGGCGAAGGTGGCTCTGGAAACACCATATATTTT.

The chain links TRBV3-1 (or the pseudogene TRBV3-2) to TRBJ2-3; 11 positions agree with TRBD2. This CDR3 has 17 residues. After removal of 2 bases from V and 3 bases from J, the junction contained 7 bases not matched to a gene. CDR1 LGHDT and CDR2 YNNKEL come from the germline V gene (reference sequence). The DNA for the CDR3 is TGTGCCAGCAGCCAACATGTCGGGACTAGCGGAACAGATACGCAGTATTTT. Its translation is CASSQHVGTSGTDTQYF.